This T cell receptor beta chain came from a study of blood T cell repertoires in COVID-19 (TCRdb year 2020). In the study overall: Samples covering the acute and convalescent phases of COVID-19 were provided by collaborators in the United States, Italy and Spain. The material from the prospective study consisted of cDNA or gDNA derived from T cells, B-cell-depleted T cells, or PBMCs. The dataset comprised deeply sampled blood TCRbeta repertoires from subjects exposed to, actively infected with, or recovered from COVID-19. A freely available public database, intended as a resource for researchers studying the immune response to SARS-CoV-2, is where the repertoires were released. The samples were drawn from the first 160 participants of the ongoing ImmuneRACE study and from 950 to 1,500 subjects provided by 6 global collaborators. Sample metadata almost always included a de-identified subject ID, COVID-19 status, age in years and sex. Where available, HLA class I and class II types were obtained from metadata supplied by the sample provider rather than from assay-based typing. The research as a whole found: The amount of clinical and demographic metadata varied by source and participant and was provided uncurated.

TCRbeta CDR3 regions were amplified from genomic DNA by means of the immunoSEQ Assay, a bias-controlled multiplex PCR. From the authors' description of their analysis: Nucleated cell counts per sample were estimated from amplification of reference gene primers within the assay. To quantify the absolute abundance of each unique TCRbeta CDR3 rearrangement, sequence reads were collapsed and filtered. For each sample, productive Simpson clonality was calculated by taking the square root of Simpson's diversity index across productive rearrangements. TCRdb took this table from immuneACCESS and kept in-frame rearrangements with V and J called. Such tables lack part of the clones; where checked against another copy, unresolved V genes explain under half of the gap, and the rest is unexplained. V, J and clone size reflect that table, while D and trimming were determined from the DNA. This sample has under 450,000 clones in its table, and roughly 90% of those were observed once. Approximately 3.1% of the sample belongs to the ten largest clones.

Participants in the prospective study were aged about 18 to 95 years, lived in 20 to 25 United States geographic areas, and enrolled through a virtual design. In the prospective study, participants were assigned to cohorts based on the clinical history participants reported in a screening survey and a study questionnaire. For ImmuneRACE Cohort 3, a participant was defined as recovered based on two consecutive negative NP/OP PCR tests, clearance by a healthcare professional, or resolution of symptoms. Mobile phlebotomists in the prospective study collected whole blood, serum and a nasopharyngeal or oropharyngeal swab from every participant. Additional blood draws and questionnaires over an approximately 2-month period could optionally be provided by prospective study participants. Before DNA extraction, blood samples from the prospective study were shipped at room temperature or frozen. About this clone itself: What antigen it recognizes has not been identified. The input lacks base qualities; no much larger clone sits a single base away.

The CDR3 has 13 amino acids, counting the end cysteine and phenylalanine. Here the CDR3 DNA is all that survives: 39 bases in frame from base 1. At the junction V is shortened by 5 bases and J by 8 bases; bases outside the gene matches: 6. CDR1 is given as MNHEY and CDR2 as SVGAGI, both from the germline V gene. This receptor was obtained from a woman aged 25 to 39 who had recovered from COVID-19. In this chain, TRBV6-5 is recombined with TRBJ1-2, with 9 junctional bases fitting TRBD1. Sequencing was performed on PBMCs or T cells enriched from blood (not recorded which). CDR3 loop: CASSPTGGTGYTF. The bases are TGTGCCAGCAGTCCGACAGGGGGTACGGGCTACACCTTC.